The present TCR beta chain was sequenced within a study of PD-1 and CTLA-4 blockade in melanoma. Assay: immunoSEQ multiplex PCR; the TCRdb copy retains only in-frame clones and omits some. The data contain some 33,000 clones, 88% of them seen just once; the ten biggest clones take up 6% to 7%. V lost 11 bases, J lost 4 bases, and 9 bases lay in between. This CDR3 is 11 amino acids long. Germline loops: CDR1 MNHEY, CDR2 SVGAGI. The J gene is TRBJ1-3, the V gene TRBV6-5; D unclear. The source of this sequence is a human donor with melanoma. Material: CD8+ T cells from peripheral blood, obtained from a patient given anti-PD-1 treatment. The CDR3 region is CAGRKGNTIYF. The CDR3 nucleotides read TGTGCCGGACGCAAGGGAAACACCATATATTTT.